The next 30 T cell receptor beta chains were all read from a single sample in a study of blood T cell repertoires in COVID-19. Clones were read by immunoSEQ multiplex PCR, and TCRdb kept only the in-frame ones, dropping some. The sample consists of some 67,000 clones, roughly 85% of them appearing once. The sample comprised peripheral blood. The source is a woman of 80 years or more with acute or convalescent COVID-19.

The DNA for the CDR3 is TGTGCCAGCAGCGTAGGCCCCAGTCCCCGTGGCTACACCTTC. Translation gives CASSVGPSPRGYTF. V usage is TRBV9 and J usage is TRBJ1-2; D unresolved. The CDR3 contains 14 residues. The V and J ends lost 0 bases and 7 bases respectively, with 13 bases between them. Per germline, CDR1 SGDLS and CDR2 YYNGEE.

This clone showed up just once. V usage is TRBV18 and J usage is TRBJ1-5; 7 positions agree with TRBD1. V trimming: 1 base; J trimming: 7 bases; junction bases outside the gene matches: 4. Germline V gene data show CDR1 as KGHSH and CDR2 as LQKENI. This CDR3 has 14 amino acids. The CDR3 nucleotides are TGTGCCAGCTCACCACAGAGACAGGGCCAGCCCCAGCATTTT. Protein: CASSPQRQGQPQHF.

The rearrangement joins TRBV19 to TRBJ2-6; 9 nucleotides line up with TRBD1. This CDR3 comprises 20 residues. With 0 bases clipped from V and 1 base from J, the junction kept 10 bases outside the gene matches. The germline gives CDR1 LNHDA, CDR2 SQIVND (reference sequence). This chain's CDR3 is CASSIDRTGVLGSGANVLTF. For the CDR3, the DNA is TGTGCCAGTAGTATAGATCGGACAGGGGTTCTTGGGTCTGGGGCCAACGTCCTGACTTTC.

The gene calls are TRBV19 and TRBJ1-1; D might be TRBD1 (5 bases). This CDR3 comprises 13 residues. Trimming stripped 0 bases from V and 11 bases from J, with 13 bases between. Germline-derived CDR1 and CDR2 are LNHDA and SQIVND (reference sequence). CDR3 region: CASSIDAAGLAFF. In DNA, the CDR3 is TGTGCCAGTAGTATAGATGCCGCGGGACTGGCTTTCTTT. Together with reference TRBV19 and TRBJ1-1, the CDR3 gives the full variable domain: DGGITQSPKYLFRKEGQNVTLSCEQNLNHDAMYWYRQDPGQGLRLIYYSQIVNDFQKGDIAEGYSVSREKKESFPLTVTSAQKNPTAFYLCASSIDAAGLAFFGQGTRLTVV.

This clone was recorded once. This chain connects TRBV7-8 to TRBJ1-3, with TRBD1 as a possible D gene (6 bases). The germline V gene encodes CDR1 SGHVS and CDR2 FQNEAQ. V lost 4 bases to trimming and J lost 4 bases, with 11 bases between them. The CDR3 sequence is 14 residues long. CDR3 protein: CASSSQGNGNTIYF. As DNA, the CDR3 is TGTGCCAGCAGCTCACAGGGAAACGGAAACACCATATATTTT.

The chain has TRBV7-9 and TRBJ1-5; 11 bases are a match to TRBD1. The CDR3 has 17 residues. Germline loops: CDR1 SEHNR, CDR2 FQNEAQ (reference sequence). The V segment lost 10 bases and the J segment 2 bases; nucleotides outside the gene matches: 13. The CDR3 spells CAKTGTGGLGGNQPQHF. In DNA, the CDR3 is TGTGCCAAAACAGGGACAGGGGGTTTAGGGGGCAATCAGCCCCAGCATTTT.

The CDR3 coding sequence is TGCGCCAGCAGCTTGGGGGGAGCGGGGCCCTTCACCGGGGAGCTGTTTTTT. Its protein is CASSLGGAGPFTGELFF. The rearrangement uses TRBV5-1 and TRBJ2-2; TRBD2 matches at 7 bases. Germline V CDR1 and CDR2: SGHRS, YFSETQ. Trimming removed 0 bases from V and 4 bases from J; junction bases left unmatched: 9. The CDR3 loop spans 17 amino acids.

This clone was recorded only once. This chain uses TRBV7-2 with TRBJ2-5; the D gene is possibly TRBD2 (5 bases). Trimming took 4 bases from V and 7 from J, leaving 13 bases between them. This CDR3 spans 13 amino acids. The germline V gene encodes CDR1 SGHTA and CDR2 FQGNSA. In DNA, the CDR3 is TGTGCCAGCAGCTCCACCGGGATTGGGACCCAGTACTTC. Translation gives CASSSTGIGTQYF.

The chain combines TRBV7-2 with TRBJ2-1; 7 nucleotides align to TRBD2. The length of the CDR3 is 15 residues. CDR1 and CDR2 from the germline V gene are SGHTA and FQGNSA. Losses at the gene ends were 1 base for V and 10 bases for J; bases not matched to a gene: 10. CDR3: CASSLEGGGPREQFF. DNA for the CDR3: TGTGCCAGCAGCTTAGAGGGCGGGGGTCCCAGAGAGCAGTTCTTC.

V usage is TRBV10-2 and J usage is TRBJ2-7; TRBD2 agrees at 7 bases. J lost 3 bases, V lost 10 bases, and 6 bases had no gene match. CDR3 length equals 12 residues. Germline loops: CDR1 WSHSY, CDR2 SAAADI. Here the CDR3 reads CATQTGGYEQYF. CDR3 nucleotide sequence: TGCGCCACCCAGACGGGGGGCTACGAGCAGTACTTC.

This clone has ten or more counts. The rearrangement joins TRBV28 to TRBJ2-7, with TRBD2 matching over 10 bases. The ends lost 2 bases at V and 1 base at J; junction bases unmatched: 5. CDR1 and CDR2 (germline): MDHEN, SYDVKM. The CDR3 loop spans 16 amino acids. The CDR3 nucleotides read TGTGCCAGCAGTTTAAAACTAGCGGGGAATTCCTACGAGCAGTACTTC. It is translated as CASSLKLAGNSYEQYF. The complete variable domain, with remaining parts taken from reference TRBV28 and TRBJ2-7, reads DVKVTQSSRYLVKRTGEKVFLECVQDMDHENMFWYRQDPGLGLRLIYFSYDVKMKEKGDIPEGYSVSREKKERFSLILESASTNQTSMYLCASSLKLAGNSYEQYFGPGTRLTVT.

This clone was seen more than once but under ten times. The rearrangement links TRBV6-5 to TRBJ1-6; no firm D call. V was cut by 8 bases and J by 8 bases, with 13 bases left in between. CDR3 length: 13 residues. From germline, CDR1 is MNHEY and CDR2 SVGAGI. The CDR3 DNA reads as TGTGCCAGCCGGCGGAGGGCGGATTCACCCCTCCACTTT. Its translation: CASRRRADSPLHF.

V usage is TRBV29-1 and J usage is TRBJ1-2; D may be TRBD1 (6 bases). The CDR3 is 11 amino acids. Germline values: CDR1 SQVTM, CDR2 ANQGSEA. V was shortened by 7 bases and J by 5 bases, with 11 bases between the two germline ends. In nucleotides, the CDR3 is TGCAGCGCTACAGGGTCGTATGGCTACACCTTC. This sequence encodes CSATGSYGYTF.

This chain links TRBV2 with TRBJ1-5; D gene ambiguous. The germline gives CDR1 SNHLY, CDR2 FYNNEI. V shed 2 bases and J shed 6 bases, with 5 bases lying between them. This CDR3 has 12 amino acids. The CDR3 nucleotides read TGTGCCAGCAGTGAATCTATTCAGCCCCAGCATTTT. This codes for CASSESIQPQHF.

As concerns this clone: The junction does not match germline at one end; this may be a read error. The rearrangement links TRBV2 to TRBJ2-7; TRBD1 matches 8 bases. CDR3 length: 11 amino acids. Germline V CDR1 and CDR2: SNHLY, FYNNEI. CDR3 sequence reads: CASSEGDRRNF. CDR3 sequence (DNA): TGTGCCAGCAGTGAAGGGGACAGGAGGAACTTC.

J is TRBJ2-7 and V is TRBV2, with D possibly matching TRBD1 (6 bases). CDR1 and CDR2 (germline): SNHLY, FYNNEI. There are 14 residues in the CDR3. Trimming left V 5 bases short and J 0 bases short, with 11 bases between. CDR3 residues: CASSKTDSSYEQYF. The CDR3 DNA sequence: TGTGCCAGCAGTAAGACGGACAGCTCCTACGAGCAGTACTTC. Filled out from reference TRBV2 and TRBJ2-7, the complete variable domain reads EPEVTQTPSHQVTQMGQEVILRCVPISNHLYFYWYRQILGQKVEFLVSFYNNEISEKSEIFDDQFSVERPDGSNFTLKIRSTKLEDSAMYFCASSKTDSSYEQYFGPGTRLTVT.

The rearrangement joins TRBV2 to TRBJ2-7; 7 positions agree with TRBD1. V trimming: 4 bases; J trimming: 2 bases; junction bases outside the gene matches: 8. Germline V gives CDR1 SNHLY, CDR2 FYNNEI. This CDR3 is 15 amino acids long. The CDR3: CASSVGGTATYEQYF. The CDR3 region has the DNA TGTGCCAGCAGTGTAGGTGGGACAGCGACCTACGAGCAGTACTTC.

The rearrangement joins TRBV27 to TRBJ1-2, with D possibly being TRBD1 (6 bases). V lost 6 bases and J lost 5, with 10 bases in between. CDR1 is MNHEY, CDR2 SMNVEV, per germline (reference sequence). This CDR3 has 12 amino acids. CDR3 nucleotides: TGTGCCAGCAGGGACAGTACTTATGGCTACACCTTC. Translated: CASRDSTYGYTF.

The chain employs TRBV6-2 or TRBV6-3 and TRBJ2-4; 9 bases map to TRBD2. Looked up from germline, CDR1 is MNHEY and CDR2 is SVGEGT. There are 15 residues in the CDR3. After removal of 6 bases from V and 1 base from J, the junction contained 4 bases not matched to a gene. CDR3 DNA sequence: TGTGCCAGCAGCCGCACTAGCGGGGCCAAAAACATTCAGTACTTC. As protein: CASSRTSGAKNIQYF.

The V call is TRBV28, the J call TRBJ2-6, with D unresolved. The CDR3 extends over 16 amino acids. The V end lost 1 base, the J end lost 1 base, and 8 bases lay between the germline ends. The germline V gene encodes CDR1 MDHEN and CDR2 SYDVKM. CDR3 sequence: CASSLYLRSGANVLTF. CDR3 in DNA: TGTGCCAGCAGTTTATATCTCCGGTCTGGGGCCAACGTCCTGACTTTC.

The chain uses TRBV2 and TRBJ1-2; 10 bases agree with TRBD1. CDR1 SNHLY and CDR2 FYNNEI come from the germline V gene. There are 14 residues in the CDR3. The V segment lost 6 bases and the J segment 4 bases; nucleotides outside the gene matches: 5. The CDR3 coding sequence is TGTGCCAGCAGGGGACAGGGGAATAGCTATGGCTACACCTTC. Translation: CASRGQGNSYGYTF.

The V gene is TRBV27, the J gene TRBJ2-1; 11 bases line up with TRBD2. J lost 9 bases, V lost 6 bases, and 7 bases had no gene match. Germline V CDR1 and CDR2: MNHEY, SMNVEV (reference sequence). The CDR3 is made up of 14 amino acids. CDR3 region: CASRPTSGVFEQFF. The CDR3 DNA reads TGTGCCAGCAGGCCGACTAGCGGGGTATTTGAGCAGTTCTTC.

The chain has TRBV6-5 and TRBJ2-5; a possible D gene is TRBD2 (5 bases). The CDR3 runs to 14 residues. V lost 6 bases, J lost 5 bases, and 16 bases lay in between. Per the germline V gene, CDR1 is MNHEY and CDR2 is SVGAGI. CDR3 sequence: CASRRVRGRETQYF. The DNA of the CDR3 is TGTGCCAGCAGGAGGGTTCGAGGGCGGGAGACCCAGTACTTC.

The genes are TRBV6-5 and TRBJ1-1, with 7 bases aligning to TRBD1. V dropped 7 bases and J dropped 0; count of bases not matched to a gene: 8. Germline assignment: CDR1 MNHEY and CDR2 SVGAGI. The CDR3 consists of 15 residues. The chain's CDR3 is CASKGQDVLNTEAFF. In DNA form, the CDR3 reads TGTGCCAGCAAAGGACAGGATGTCCTGAACACTGAAGCTTTCTTT.

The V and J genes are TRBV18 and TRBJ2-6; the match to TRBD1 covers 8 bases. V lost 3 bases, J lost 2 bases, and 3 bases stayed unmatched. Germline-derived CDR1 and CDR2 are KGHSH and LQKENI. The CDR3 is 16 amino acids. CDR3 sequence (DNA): TGTGCCAGCTCACCCACGACAGGGGCTGGGGCCAACGTCCTGACTTTC. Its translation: CASSPTTGAGANVLTF.

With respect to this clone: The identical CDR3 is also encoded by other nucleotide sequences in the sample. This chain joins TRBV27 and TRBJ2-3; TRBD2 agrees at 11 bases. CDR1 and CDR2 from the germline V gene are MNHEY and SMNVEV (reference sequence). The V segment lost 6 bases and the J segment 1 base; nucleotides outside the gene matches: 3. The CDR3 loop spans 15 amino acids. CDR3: CASSLLAGGTDTQYF. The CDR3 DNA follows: TGTGCCAGCAGCTTACTAGCGGGAGGCACAGATACGCAGTATTTT.

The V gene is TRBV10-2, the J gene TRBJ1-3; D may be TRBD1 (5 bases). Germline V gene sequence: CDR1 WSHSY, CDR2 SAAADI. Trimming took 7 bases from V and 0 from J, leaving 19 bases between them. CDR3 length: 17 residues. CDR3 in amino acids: CASTPYFQGSSGNTIYF. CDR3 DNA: TGCGCCAGCACCCCTTATTTCCAGGGAAGCTCTGGAAACACCATATATTTT.

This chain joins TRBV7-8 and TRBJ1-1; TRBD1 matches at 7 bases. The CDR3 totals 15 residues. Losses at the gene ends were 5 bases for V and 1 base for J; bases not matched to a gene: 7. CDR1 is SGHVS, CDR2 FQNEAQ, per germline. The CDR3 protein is CASSIKNRGNTEAFF. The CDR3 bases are TGTGCCAGCAGCATAAAAAACAGGGGGAACACTGAAGCTTTCTTT.

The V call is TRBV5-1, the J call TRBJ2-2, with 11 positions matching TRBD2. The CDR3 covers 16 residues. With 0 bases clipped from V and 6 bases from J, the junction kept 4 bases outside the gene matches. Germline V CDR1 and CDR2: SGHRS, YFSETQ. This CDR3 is CASSLGGTSGPGELFF. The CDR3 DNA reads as TGCGCCAGCAGCTTGGGAGGGACTAGCGGCCCCGGGGAGCTGTTTTTT.

CDR3 region: CASSLNIGYEFF. The CDR3 nucleotides are TGTGCCAGCAGTTTAAATATCGGGTACGAGTTCTTC. The rearrangement joins TRBV28 to TRBJ2-1; the D is unclear. V was pared by 2 bases and J by 14 bases, with 13 bases between. The CDR3 is made up of 12 amino acids. CDR1 and CDR2 (germline): MDHEN, SYDVKM. The entire variable domain, with the rest obtained from reference TRBV28 and TRBJ2-1, is as follows: DVKVTQSSRYLVKRTGEKVFLECVQDMDHENMFWYRQDPGLGLRLIYFSYDVKMKEKGDIPEGYSVSREKKERFSLILESASTNQTSMYLCASSLNIGYEFFGPGTRLTVL.